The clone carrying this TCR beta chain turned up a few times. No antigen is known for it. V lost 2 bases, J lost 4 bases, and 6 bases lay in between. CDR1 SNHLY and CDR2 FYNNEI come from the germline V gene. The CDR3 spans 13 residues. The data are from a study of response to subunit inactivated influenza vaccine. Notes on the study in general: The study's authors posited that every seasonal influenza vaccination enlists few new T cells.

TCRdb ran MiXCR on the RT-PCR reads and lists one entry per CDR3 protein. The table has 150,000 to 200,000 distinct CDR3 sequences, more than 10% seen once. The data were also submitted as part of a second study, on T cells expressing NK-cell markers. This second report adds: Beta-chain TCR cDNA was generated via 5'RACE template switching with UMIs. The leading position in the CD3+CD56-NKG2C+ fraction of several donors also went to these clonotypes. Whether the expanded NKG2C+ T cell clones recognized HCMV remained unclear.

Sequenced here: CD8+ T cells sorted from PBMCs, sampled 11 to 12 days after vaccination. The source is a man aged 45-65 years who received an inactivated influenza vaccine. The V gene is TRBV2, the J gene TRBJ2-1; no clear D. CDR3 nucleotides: TGTGCCAGCAGTGAACCCGGATACAATGAGCAGTTCTTC. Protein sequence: CASSEPGYNEQFF.